This T cell receptor (beta chain) originates from a study of cytomegalovirus exposure and HLA in healthy donors. Study-wide results and limits: Researchers counted roughly 160 TCR beta chains as cytomegalovirus-associated.

Donors were nominally healthy when sampled, though unrecorded immune exposures were likely. The CDR3 covers 12 residues. CDR1 is MNHNS and CDR2 is SASEGT in the germline V gene. Trimming removed 10 bases from V and 6 bases from J; junction bases left unmatched: 5. This clone was seen a few times. Its antigen is not known. Primers included in the PCR were 60 Vbeta and 13 Jbeta primers. The method was immunoSEQ multiplex PCR; TCRdb's version includes in-frame clones alone and lacks a portion of them. Of about 120,000 clones in the sample, roughly four fifths were seen once. The sequencing input was PBMCs. The TCR was taken from a woman in her 40s in good health and CMV-seropositive. This sequence joins TRBV6-1 and TRBJ2-7, with 11 nucleotides matching TRBD2. CDR3 amino acids: CATKLAGAEQYF. The DNA of the CDR3 is TGTGCCACCAAACTAGCGGGAGCCGAGCAGTACTTC.